These T cell receptor beta chains were read from a single sample in a study of T cells in Graves' hyperthyroidism and ophthalmopathy. One entry per CDR3 protein, called by TCRdb with MiXCR from the multiplex PCR reads. The sample holds fewer than 700,000 distinct CDR3 sequences, roughly 16% seen once. Input material: blood. The receptor source for this set is a woman aged 25 to 39 with Graves' hyperthyroidism. CDR3s include the opening cysteine and the closing phenylalanine or tryptophan. A D gene is named only where the DNA matches it firmly. Part of the rows lack a size; the others show once, few, many or a class for expanded clones.

j_call	d_call	v_call	clone_size	cdr3_aa	cdr3_nt
TRBJ2-3	NA	TRBV7-2	NA	CASSRTTLANTQYF	TGTGCCAGCAGCCGGACCACCTTAGCGAATACGCAGTATTTT
TRBJ2-2	NA	TRBV6-2/TRBV6-3	many	CASRKNGAGELFF	TGTGCCAGCAGAAAGAACGGGGCCGGGGAGCTGTTTTTT
TRBJ2-7	TRBD2	TRBV20-1	NA	CSAIKPSGSYEQYF	TGCAGTGCTATTAAACCTAGCGGTTCCTACGAGCAGTACTTC
TRBJ1-4	TRBD1	TRBV5-5	NA	CASSLGQGGIREKLFF	TGTGCCAGCAGCTTGGGACAGGGAGGGATACGGGAAAAACTGTTTTTT
TRBJ1-5	NA	TRBV20-1	few	CSARQAVAGNQPQHF	TGCAGTGCTAGACAGGCGGTGGCAGGCAATCAGCCCCAGCATTTT
TRBJ2-1	NA	TRBV20-1	many	CSARDRGVGSSYNEQFF	TGCAGTGCTAGAGATAGGGGGGTCGGAAGCTCCTACAATGAGCAGTTCTTC
TRBJ2-2	TRBD1	TRBV29-1	few	CSPGTGGFGELFF	TGCAGCCCTGGGACAGGGGGGTTCGGGGAGCTGTTTTTT
TRBJ2-5	NA	TRBV7-9	NA	CATTRERSKAPQETQYF	TGTGCCACCACACGAGAAAGGAGTAAGGCCCCCCAAGAGACCCAGTACTTC
TRBJ2-1	TRBD2	TRBV5-1	NA	CASSFYLTSGNHYEQFF	TGCGCCAGCAGCTTTTACCTGACTAGCGGGAATCATTATGAGCAGTTCTTC
TRBJ2-1	TRBD1	TRBV5-4	few	CASRRETGEFF	TGTGCCAGCAGGAGGGAGACAGGGGAGTTCTTC
TRBJ2-7	NA	TRBV6-1	many	CASSDIRRNSYEQYF	TGTGCCAGCAGTGATATCAGGAGAAACTCCTACGAGCAGTACTTC
TRBJ2-7	NA	TRBV10-3	few	CAISDLGTRSYEQYF	TGTGCCATCAGTGATTTGGGGACTCGGTCCTACGAGCAGTACTTC
TRBJ2-1	TRBD1	TRBV29-1	many	CSVHPSGTGGNEQFF	TGCAGCGTCCACCCCTCCGGGACAGGGGGCAATGAGCAGTTCTTC
TRBJ1-2	NA	TRBV28	many	CASTPPRHRRNYGYTF	TGTGCCAGCACCCCGCCCCGGCATCGGAGGAACTATGGCTACACCTTC
TRBJ2-5	NA	TRBV10-3	many	CAISESNRQETQYF	TGTGCCATCAGTGAGTCGAACAGGCAAGAGACCCAGTACTTC
TRBJ1-6	NA	TRBV2	few	CASMDSQDSPLHF	TGTGCCAGCATGGACAGTCAAGATTCACCCCTCCACTTT
TRBJ2-1	NA	TRBV11-3	few	CASRGKDSAGEQFF	TGTGCCAGCCGGGGGAAGGATTCGGCGGGGGAGCAGTTCTTC
TRBJ1-2	TRBD1	TRBV14	NA	CASSHLGDRGWNGYTF	TGTGCCAGCAGCCACCTGGGCGACAGGGGATGGAATGGCTACACCTTC